The entry below gives a single T cell receptor beta chain sequence along with its context. Living in about two dozen US areas, the participants were between about 18 and 100 years of age. During the 2 weeks before they entered the study, exposed participants had met someone with a PCR-confirmed or clinician-diagnosed COVID-19 case. This entry is derived from a study of blood T cell repertoires in COVID-19. TCRdb keeps only in-frame clones here, not all; method: immunoSEQ multiplex PCR. Of roughly 200,000 clones listed, about four fifths were seen once; the top ten hold under 4%. Germline values: CDR1 SEHNR, CDR2 FQNEAQ (reference sequence). The CDR3 is 13 residues long. V lost 5 bases to trimming and J lost 6 bases, with 13 bases between them.

This sequence originates from a woman in her 30s who had been exposed to COVID-19. Sequencing was carried out using PBMCs or T cells enriched from blood (not recorded which). This chain uses TRBV7-9 with TRBJ1-1, with D unresolved. The CDR3 is CASSPQPGPEAFF. CDR3 sequence (DNA): TGTGCCAGCAGCCCCCAGCCAGGCCCTGAAGCTTTCTTT.